Shown below are 32 T cell receptor beta chains from a single sample sequenced in a study of T cell responses to AZD1222 COVID-19 vaccine. Profiled with immunoSEQ multiplex PCR; TCRdb holds only in-frame clones, not every one. The table shows some 140,000 clones, with approximately 90% occurring only once. The input for sequencing was peripheral blood, taken on day 0 of AZD1222 vaccination. Receptors originate from an adult in good health.

CDR3 bases: TGTGCCAGCAGCTTATCTTACCCGACCGGGGAGCTGTTTTTT. It translates to CASSLSYPTGELFF. This chain joins TRBV7-7 and TRBJ2-2; D is ambiguous. CDR3 length equals 14 residues. V shed 2 bases and J shed 5 bases, with 9 bases lying between them. Germline assignment: CDR1 SSHAT and CDR2 FNYEAQ (reference sequence).

The V gene is TRBV7-9, the J gene TRBJ1-1; weak D call: TRBD1 (6 bases). The CDR3 covers 14 residues. In germline, CDR1 is SEHNR, CDR2 FQNEAQ (reference sequence). The ends were cut back, 6 bases at V and 3 bases at J, with 14 bases in the middle. In nucleotides, the CDR3 is TGTGCCAGCAGTGCGACAGGAGGGTACACTGAAGCTTTCTTT. Translated, it gives CASSATGGYTEAFF.

The J gene is TRBJ1-2, the V gene TRBV4-1; D is ambiguous. The CDR3 consists of 17 residues. V was trimmed by 2 bases and J by 0 bases, leaving 16 bases between them. The germline V gene has CDR1 MGHRA and CDR2 YSYEKL. The CDR3 sequence is CASSQQAHTAPNYGYTF. The DNA of the CDR3 is TGCGCCAGCAGCCAACAAGCACATACCGCCCCTAACTATGGCTACACCTTC.

The gene calls are TRBV12-5 and TRBJ1-4, with TRBD1 matching over 7 bases. The V gene end was trimmed by 5 bases and the J gene end by 8 bases; junction bases not matched to a gene: 17. Germline CDR1 and CDR2: LGHNT and FRNRAP. This CDR3 has 17 residues. The CDR3 DNA sequence: TGTGCTAGTGGTCTCCTACCTACGACAGGGTCCGTAGAAAAACTGTTTTTT. It codes for CASGLLPTTGSVEKLFF. The variable domain in full, completed from reference TRBV12-5 and TRBJ1-4, reads DARVTQTPRHKVTEMGQEVTMRCQPILGHNTVFWYRQTMMQGLELLAYFRNRAPLDDSGMPKDRFSAEMPDATLATLKIQPSEPRDSAVYFCASGLLPTTGSVEKLFFGSGTQLSVL.

The V and J genes are TRBV28 and TRBJ2-5, with unresolved D. Germline loops: CDR1 MDHEN, CDR2 SYDVKM. V lost 4 bases and J lost 0, with 6 bases in between. The CDR3 covers 13 residues. The CDR3 loop reads CASSYPHQETQYF. Here the CDR3 DNA reads TGTGCCAGCAGTTATCCCCACCAAGAGACCCAGTACTTC.

The chain joins TRBV5-5 to TRBJ1-2; tentatively, D is TRBD1 (5 bases). This CDR3 contains 15 residues. Germline V lookup: CDR1 SGHKS, CDR2 YYEKEE (reference sequence). Trimming left V 0 bases short and J 4 bases short, with 13 bases between. The CDR3 here is CASSLAVGTIYGYTF. DNA of the CDR3: TGTGCCAGCAGCTTGGCAGTGGGGACGATCTATGGCTACACCTTC.

This clone has more than one count but fewer than ten. V gene TRBV7-2 combines with J gene TRBJ2-7; 11 bases are a match to TRBD1. This CDR3 has 14 amino acids. Germline V gene data show CDR1 as SGHTA and CDR2 as FQGNSA. The V segment lost 5 bases and the J segment 6 bases; nucleotides outside the gene matches: 6. The CDR3 coding sequence is TGTGCCAGCAGCCTCGGACAGGGGGCTGGCGAGCAGTACTTC. Protein: CASSLGQGAGEQYF.

The chain has TRBV19 and TRBJ1-1; possible D gene TRBD1, 5 bases. The V end lost 2 bases, the J end lost 4 bases, and 8 bases lay between the germline ends. The germline V gene has CDR1 LNHDA and CDR2 SQIVND (reference sequence). The CDR3 is made up of 13 amino acids. The CDR3 loop reads CASSIKGVTEAFF. In nucleotides, the CDR3 is TGTGCCAGTAGTATAAAAGGGGTCACTGAAGCTTTCTTT.

The V and J genes are TRBV6-2 or TRBV6-3 and TRBJ2-1; the D gene is possibly TRBD2 (5 bases). Between the trimmed V and J ends, which lost 5 bases and 7 bases, there was a span of 15 bases. The CDR3 extends over 14 amino acids. Germline CDR1 and CDR2: MNHEY and SVGEGT. CDR3 sequence: CASSPRTPLNEQFF. The CDR3 coding sequence is TGTGCCAGCAGTCCCCGGACTCCTCTAAATGAGCAGTTCTTC.

The chain links TRBV3-1 (or the pseudogene TRBV3-2) to TRBJ2-7; the match to TRBD2 covers 9 bases. The CDR3 is made up of 13 amino acids. The junction had 1 base not matched to a gene; V was cut back by 3 bases and J by 4 bases. The germline V gene has CDR1 LGHDT and CDR2 YNNKEL (reference sequence). The CDR3, as DNA: TGTGCCAGCAGCCAGAGCGGGAGGTACGAGCAGTACTTC. The encoded protein is CASSQSGRYEQYF.

A word on this clone: The junction shows a germline mismatch at one end, possibly a read error. V and J are TRBV11-3 and TRBJ1-2; D gene ambiguous. The germline V gene has CDR1 SGHNT and CDR2 YENEEA. The CDR3 runs 13 residues. Here the CDR3 reads CASSLDVWGAGFF. CDR3 DNA: TGTGCCAGCAGCTTAGATGTTTGGGGTGCCGGATTCTTC.

The gene calls are TRBV2 and TRBJ1-1; D ambiguous. With 5 bases removed from V and 6 bases from J, the gap between germline ends came to 16 bases. Per germline, CDR1 SNHLY and CDR2 FYNNEI. The CDR3 contains 14 residues. The CDR3 here is CASSSSGTSAEAFF. Here the CDR3 DNA reads TGTGCCAGCAGTTCCTCGGGAACTAGCGCTGAAGCTTTCTTT.

This chain links TRBV29-1 with TRBJ1-1; D might be TRBD1 (5 bases). Germline CDR1 reads SQVTM; CDR2 reads ANQGSEA. Trimming removed 8 bases at V and 11 bases at J, with 21 bases between. There are 12 residues in the CDR3. The DNA for the CDR3 is TGCAGCCTCACTGATGGGGGAGCGATGGCTTTCTTT. Translated: CSLTDGGAMAFF.

This chain uses TRBV9 with TRBJ2-7; 8 bases are shared with TRBD2. The CDR3 totals 12 residues. Germline loops: CDR1 SGDLS, CDR2 YYNGEE. J gave up 6 bases and V 4 bases, and 3 bases lay outside the gene matches. The CDR3 spells CASSPGGGEQYF. As DNA, the CDR3 is TGTGCCAGCAGCCCGGGGGGGGGCGAGCAGTACTTC.

The chain recombines TRBV7-7 with TRBJ2-1; D gene uncertain. The germline V and J ends were trimmed by 5 bases and 0 bases, with 14 bases remaining between them. The germline V gene has CDR1 SSHAT and CDR2 FNYEAQ (reference sequence). This CDR3 region has 16 residues. Here the CDR3 reads CASSKWYRSSYNEQFF. In DNA form, the CDR3 reads TGTGCCAGCAGCAAGTGGTACCGTAGCTCCTACAATGAGCAGTTCTTC.

The CDR3 DNA is TGTGCCAGCAGCCCCGACAGGGGATTCTACGAGCAGTACTTC. Translation: CASSPDRGFYEQYF. The V gene is TRBV6-5, the J gene TRBJ2-7, with 8 nucleotides matching TRBD1. With V trimmed by 6 bases and J by 3 bases, 7 bases remained unmatched. This CDR3 region has 14 residues. Germline loops: CDR1 MNHEY, CDR2 SVGAGI.

The chain combines TRBV3-1 (or the pseudogene TRBV3-2) with TRBJ1-2, with D possibly being TRBD1 (6 bases). The V end lost 2 bases, the J end lost 5 bases, and 18 bases lay between the germline ends. From germline, CDR1 is LGHDT and CDR2 YNNKEL (reference sequence). The CDR3 length is 16 residues. The CDR3 nucleotides read TGTGCCAGCAGCCAAAGGGGGGCAGGGGACCGGTATGGCTACACCTTC. It specifies CASSQRGAGDRYGYTF.

The chain couples TRBV28 to TRBJ2-7; D may be TRBD2 (5 bases). In germline, CDR1 is MDHEN, CDR2 SYDVKM. Deletions cut 2 bases from V and 0 bases from J, with 8 bases between. The CDR3 is made up of 14 amino acids. The DNA of the CDR3 is TGTGCCAGCAGTTTAACCGGGAACTCCTACGAGCAGTACTTC. Encoded protein: CASSLTGNSYEQYF.

V is TRBV3-1 (or the pseudogene TRBV3-2) and J is TRBJ2-1; D is perhaps TRBD2 (5 bases). V shed 4 bases and J shed 1 base, with 14 bases lying between them. The germline CDR1 and CDR2 sequences are LGHDT and YNNKEL (reference sequence). There are 16 residues in the CDR3. CDR3 loop: CASSPADTGSYNEQFF. The CDR3 region has the DNA TGTGCCAGCAGCCCGGCGGATACGGGGTCCTACAATGAGCAGTTCTTC.

This clone was observed a few times. The CDR3 DNA reads as TGTGCCACCTCAACGGGGGCCAGGGCCAACGTCCTGACTTTC. Protein sequence: CATSTGARANVLTF. V usage is TRBV5-6 and J usage is TRBJ2-6; D could derive from TRBD1 or TRBD2 (6 bases each). The CDR3 length is 14 residues. Germline assignment: CDR1 SGHDT and CDR2 YYEEEE. Trimming took off 9 bases at V and 5 bases at J, with 15 bases between the two ends. Supplemented by reference TRBV5-6 and TRBJ2-6, the full variable domain reads DAGVTQSPTHLIKTRGQQVTLRCSPKSGHDTVSWYQQALGQGPQFIFQYYEEEERQRGNFPDRFSGHQFPNYSSELNVNALLLGDSALYLCATSTGARANVLTFGAGSRLTVL.

CDR3 nucleotide sequence: TGTGCCAGCAGTTACCAAAGCGGGGGGCCCGGGGAGCTGTTTTTT. It yields the protein CASSYQSGGPGELFF. The chain is built from TRBV6-6 and TRBJ2-2, with 9 bases lining up with TRBD2. Per germline, CDR1 MNHNY and CDR2 SVGAGI (reference sequence). The CDR3 has 15 residues. Unmatched junction bases numbered 4, after V lost 2 bases and J lost 6 bases.

The chain joins TRBV2 to TRBJ1-4; D gene ambiguous. Trimming left V 3 bases short and J 0 bases short, with 8 bases between. CDR1 and CDR2 from the germline V gene are SNHLY and FYNNEI. The CDR3 sequence is 15 residues long. The CDR3 is CASSEMAATNEKLFF. DNA of the CDR3: TGTGCCAGCAGTGAGATGGCAGCAACTAATGAAAAACTGTTTTTT.

The chain uses TRBV28 and TRBJ1-3; 9 nucleotides match TRBD1. V was pared by 2 bases and J by 2 bases, with 4 bases of the junction left unmatched. CDR1 MDHEN and CDR2 SYDVKM come from the germline V gene. This CDR3 comprises 16 residues. For the CDR3, the DNA is TGTGCCAGCAGTTTACAGGGACAGGGTGCTGGAAACACCATATATTTT. It translates to CASSLQGQGAGNTIYF.

The rearrangement joins TRBV30 to TRBJ2-7, with D possibly called TRBD1 or TRBD2 (5 bases each). Trimming took off 5 bases at V and 0 bases at J, with 14 bases between the two ends. The CDR3 extends over 14 amino acids. Germline V CDR1 and CDR2: GTSNPN, SVGIG (reference sequence). CDR3 protein: CAWGAGTGSYEQYF. The CDR3, as DNA: TGTGCCTGGGGGGCCGGGACCGGCTCCTACGAGCAGTACTTC. Variable domain in full (rest from reference TRBV30 and TRBJ2-7): SQTIHQWPATLVQPVGSPLSLECTVEGTSNPNLYWYRQAAGRGLQLLFYSVGIGQISSEVPQNLSASRPQDRQFILSSKKLLLSDSGFYLCAWGAGTGSYEQYFGPGTRLTVT.

The genes are TRBV7-2 and TRBJ2-7; tentatively, D is TRBD2 (6 bases). Germline CDR1 SGHTA, CDR2 FQGNSA. CDR3 length equals 14 residues. Deletions cut 5 bases from V and 0 bases from J, with 11 bases between. The CDR3: CASSLLSGSYEQYF. In nucleotides, the CDR3 is TGTGCCAGCAGCCTCCTTAGCGGCTCCTACGAGCAGTACTTC.

This clone was seen a single time. The chain recombines TRBV5-1 with TRBJ2-3; D may be TRBD2 (6 bases). V was pared by 7 bases and J by 3 bases, with 15 bases between. The CDR3 is 14 amino acids. Germline loops: CDR1 SGHRS, CDR2 YFSETQ. Written as DNA, the CDR3 is TGCGCCAGCGTTTTAGCGGAGAATACAGATACGCAGTATTTT. It encodes CASVLAENTDTQYF.

This clone was counted a single time. The V gene is TRBV6-1, the J gene TRBJ1-6; D unresolved. Germline V gene sequence: CDR1 MNHNS, CDR2 SASEGT. V was clipped by 6 bases and J by 7 bases, with 10 bases between them. The CDR3 length is 13 residues. CDR3 bases: TGTGCCAGCAGAAACACGAAGAATTCACCCCTCCACTTT. The encoded protein is CASRNTKNSPLHF.

V and J are TRBV11-3 and TRBJ1-1, with D tentatively TRBD1 (5 bases). CDR3 size: 16 residues. The germline gives CDR1 SGHNT, CDR2 YENEEA. Trimming took 2 bases from V and 1 from J, leaving 14 bases between them. The CDR3 loop reads CASSLTHWTTNTEAFF. CDR3 coding DNA: TGTGCCAGCAGCTTAACACATTGGACAACGAACACTGAAGCTTTCTTT.

The chain employs TRBV15 and TRBJ1-4; D is perhaps TRBD1 (5 bases). This CDR3 is built from 13 residues. The V end was cut by 8 bases, the J end by 5 bases, with 12 bases between. Looked up from germline, CDR1 is LNHNV and CDR2 is YYDKDF (reference sequence). Written as DNA, the CDR3 is TGTGCCACCCCCGGCAGGGAGAATGAAAAACTGTTTTTT. It encodes CATPGRENEKLFF.

This sequence joins TRBV30 and TRBJ1-5, with 9 bases lining up with TRBD1. V dropped 2 bases and J dropped 1; count of bases not matched to a gene: 9. CDR1 and CDR2 (germline): GTSNPN, SVGIG (reference sequence). The CDR3 sequence is 17 residues long. Here the CDR3 reads CAWSLGQGKSSNQPQHF. The DNA for the CDR3 is TGTGCCTGGAGTCTGGGACAGGGAAAGTCGAGCAATCAGCCCCAGCATTTT.

J is TRBJ1-4 and V is TRBV4-2, with 11 bases lining up with TRBD1. Unmatched junction bases numbered 11, after V lost 4 bases and J lost 4 bases. The V gene's germline CDR1 is LGHNA and CDR2 YNFKEQ. This CDR3 is built from 18 residues. The CDR3 reads CASSRYEDRGQNNEKLFF. The CDR3, as DNA: TGTGCCAGCAGCCGCTACGAGGACAGGGGGCAGAATAATGAAAAACTGTTTTTT.

The CDR3 sequence is CASSGLLGQHSNQPQHF. DNA of the CDR3: TGTGCCAGCAGTGGCCTCCTGGGTCAACATAGCAATCAGCCCCAGCATTTT. The genes are TRBV2 and TRBJ1-5; no clear D. V lost 4 bases, J lost 0 bases, and 16 bases lay in between. CDR3 length: 17 residues. Germline values: CDR1 SNHLY, CDR2 FYNNEI.